These 17 T cell receptor beta chains were all obtained from the same sample, sequenced in a study of T cell responses to AZD1222 COVID-19 vaccine (dated by TCRdb to the early 2020s). According to the study, the label for this sample's time point signals: baseline before first vaccination. The treatment or condition label, read with the paper, signifies: meningococcal conjugate vaccine given as trial control. Receptors were amplified or captured by the immunoSEQ multiplex PCR assay. TCRdb mirrors the immuneACCESS table, restricted to in-frame sequences. Some clones are absent from its copies; in checked studies, under half trace to an unresolved V gene, and the reason for the others is unknown. The sample data list about 83,000 clones, and 70% to 90% of these were observed just once. The top ten clonotypes cover approximately 4.5% of the sample. This material consisted of peripheral blood, taken on day 0 of MenACWY control vaccination. The receptor set was obtained from an adult in good health.

The chain links TRBV7-9 to TRBJ2-7; maybe TRBD2 (6 bases). The CDR3 contains 18 residues. CDR1 is SEHNR, CDR2 FQNEAQ, per germline (reference sequence). Trimming took 5 bases from V and 3 from J, leaving 26 bases between them. The CDR3 DNA follows: TGTGCCAGCAGCCCGGGCAGTATTACGGGAGCGCCTTTCTACGAGCAGTACTTC. It specifies CASSPGSITGAPFYEQYF.

The chain couples TRBV5-6 to TRBJ2-3, with TRBD2 identical over 13 bases. Per the germline V gene, CDR1 is SGHDT and CDR2 is YYEEEE. The CDR3 consists of 17 residues. Trimming removed 3 bases from V and 0 bases from J; junction bases left unmatched: 4. The CDR3 loop reads CASSWGTSGISTDTQYF. CDR3 DNA: TGTGCCAGCAGCTGGGGGACTAGCGGGATCAGCACAGATACGCAGTATTTT.

This clone appeared once. The CDR3 loop is CASSLARVGYEQYF. CDR3 nucleotide sequence: TGTGCCAGCAGTTTAGCCAGGGTCGGGTACGAGCAGTACTTC. V gene TRBV27 combines with J gene TRBJ2-7; D may be TRBD1 (5 bases). This CDR3 has 14 amino acids. Germline V lookup: CDR1 MNHEY, CDR2 SMNVEV (reference sequence). V lost 2 bases and J 4 bases, leaving 12 bases between the germline ends.

The gene calls are TRBV5-1 and TRBJ2-7, with 12 nucleotides matching TRBD1. Germline CDR1 SGHRS, CDR2 YFSETQ. The trim removed 0 bases at V and 5 bases at J, leaving 6 bases unmatched. The CDR3 has 16 amino acids. The CDR3 DNA reads as TGCGCCAGCAGCTTGGTAGGGACAGGGGGCTGGAACGAGCAGTACTTC. It codes for CASSLVGTGGWNEQYF.

The gene calls are TRBV6-5 and TRBJ1-6; the D gene is possibly TRBD1 (5 bases). Looked up from germline, CDR1 is MNHEY and CDR2 is SVGAGI. The CDR3 sequence is 15 residues long. Trimming left V 6 bases short and J 9 bases short, with 18 bases between. The chain's CDR3 is CASRVPGLRGSPLHF. The CDR3 region has the DNA TGTGCCAGCAGGGTTCCAGGGCTAAGGGGTTCACCCCTCCACTTT.

The chain links TRBV11-2 to TRBJ2-5, with D maybe TRBD2 (5 bases). CDR1 and CDR2 from the germline V gene are SGHAT and FQNNGV. Trimming pared 6 bases from V and 2 bases from J, leaving 13 bases between. The CDR3 is made up of 14 amino acids. The CDR3, as DNA: TGTGCCAGCAGACCCAGAACGGGGCAAGAGACCCAGTACTTC. It specifies CASRPRTGQETQYF.

The chain couples TRBV5-1 to TRBJ2-3; D is possibly TRBD2 (6 bases). V lost 1 base and J 2 bases, leaving 14 bases between the germline ends. The CDR3 is made up of 16 amino acids. Germline lookup yields CDR1 SGHRS and CDR2 YFSETQ. The CDR3 DNA sequence: TGCGCCAGCAGCTTGACGGACGGGAGTCCCACAGATACGCAGTATTTT. Translating gives CASSLTDGSPTDTQYF.

The table lists this clone with a few counts. The V gene is TRBV19, the J gene TRBJ1-1; perhaps TRBD1 as D (5 bases). V was trimmed by 7 bases and J by 1 base, leaving 25 bases between them. The CDR3 runs to 18 residues. Germline-derived CDR1 and CDR2 are LNHDA and SQIVND (reference sequence). The CDR3 DNA reads TGTGCCAGTACCACGCGGGAATGGGGCTCACAACCGAACACTGAAGCTTTCTTT. It yields the protein CASTTREWGSQPNTEAFF.

The chain has TRBV5-1 and TRBJ1-5; D not resolved. The CDR3 loop spans 13 amino acids. CDR1 and CDR2 from the germline V gene are SGHRS and YFSETQ. The V and J ends lost 2 bases and 6 bases respectively, with 9 bases between them. CDR3 residues: CASSLEPSQPQHF. In DNA form, the CDR3 reads TGCGCCAGCAGCTTAGAACCTAGTCAGCCCCAGCATTTT.

About this clone itself: The junction does not match germline at one end; this may be a read error. V is TRBV15 and J is TRBJ2-3, with D tentatively TRBD1 (5 bases). Germline assignment: CDR1 LNHNV and CDR2 YYDKDF (reference sequence). The CDR3 covers 15 residues. CDR3 in amino acids: CATRRDRQSTDTQYF. The DNA for the CDR3 is TGTGCCACCAGGAGAGACCGACAGAGCACAGATACGCAGTATTTT. Full variable domain (outside the CDR3, taken from reference TRBV15 and TRBJ2-3): DAMVIQNPRYQVTQFGKPVTLSCSQTLNHNVMYWYQQKSSQAPKLLFHYYDKDFNNEADTPDNFQSRRPNTSFCFLDIRSPGLGDTAMYLCATRRDRQSTDTQYFGPGTRLTVL.

The chain couples TRBV12-3 or TRBV12-4 to TRBJ1-4; no reliable D call. The CDR3 has 13 residues. V lost 5 bases and J lost 0, with 4 bases in between. CDR3 nucleotides: TGTGCCAGCAGTAGGTCAACTAATGAAAAACTGTTTTTT. It is translated as CASSRSTNEKLFF.

This clone was seen a handful of times. The genes are TRBV2 and TRBJ2-3, with a tentative D call TRBD2 (5 bases). The V and J ends lost 6 bases and 6 bases respectively, with 19 bases between them. Germline V gene lookup returns CDR1 SNHLY and CDR2 FYNNEI. CDR3 length: 15 residues. The CDR3 coding sequence is TGTGCCAGCAGGCGAACCGACTACAAAACGGATACGCAGTATTTT. Translation gives CASRRTDYKTDTQYF. Full variable domain (outside the CDR3, taken from reference TRBV2 and TRBJ2-3): EPEVTQTPSHQVTQMGQEVILRCVPISNHLYFYWYRQILGQKVEFLVSFYNNEISEKSEIFDDQFSVERPDGSNFTLKIRSTKLEDSAMYFCASRRTDYKTDTQYFGPGTRLTVL.

The chain carries TRBV29-1 and TRBJ2-7, with D unclear. Germline V CDR1 and CDR2: SQVTM, ANQGSEA. This CDR3 is 12 amino acids long. Trimming pared 4 bases from V and 3 bases from J, leaving 10 bases between. The CDR3, as DNA: TGCAGCGTTGTAATCGGCCTCTACGAGCAGTACTTC. Translated: CSVVIGLYEQYF.

This clone was observed a single time. The rearrangement links TRBV24-1 to TRBJ1-1; D is unclear. The germline CDR1 and CDR2 sequences are KGHDR and SFDVKD. V lost 4 bases to trimming and J lost 6 bases, with 8 bases between them. The CDR3 spans 12 residues. The CDR3 DNA sequence: TGTGCCACCAGTGACCGCCCTCCTGAAGCTTTCTTT. This sequence encodes CATSDRPPEAFF.

The chain recombines TRBV28 with TRBJ1-2, with 7 bases matching TRBD1. The CDR3 runs 14 residues. Germline CDR1 and CDR2: MDHEN and SYDVKM. V lost 3 bases, J lost 4 bases, and 5 bases stayed unmatched. The CDR3 nucleotides are TGTGCCAGCAGTTTGACAGGGTTTTTCTATGGCTACACCTTC. It translates to CASSLTGFFYGYTF.

The rearrangement uses TRBV25-1 and TRBJ2-7, with D tentatively TRBD1 (5 bases). The CDR3 runs 13 residues. V was shortened by 10 bases and J by 6 bases, with 19 bases between the two germline ends. CDR1 is MGHDK and CDR2 is SYGVNS in the germline V gene. CDR3 sequence (DNA): TGTGCCACTCAGGAGCAGGGTTTCGGCGAGCAGTACTTC. This codes for CATQEQGFGEQYF.

J is TRBJ2-7 and V is TRBV10-3; TRBD1 might be the D (6 bases). The CDR3 covers 13 residues. The V gene lost 10 bases and the J gene lost 3 bases, with 16 bases spanning the gap. Germline CDR1 and CDR2: ENHRY and SYGVKD. The DNA for the CDR3 is TGTGCCAGCGTCCGGGACACCCACTACGAGCAGTACTTC. This sequence encodes CASVRDTHYEQYF.